This paragraph reports one T cell receptor (beta chain). The antigen is unknown. Amplification used 60 Vbeta primers and 13 Jbeta primers. Repertoires were generated with immunoSEQ multiplex PCR, while TCRdb's copy carries only in-frame clones and drops some. The sample lists 150,000 to 200,000 clones, around three quarters occurring once. This sample is part of a study of cytomegalovirus exposure and HLA in healthy donors. Study as a whole: For the approximately 400 genotyped donors, 65% to 90% fell within the Caucasian-associated ancestry cluster.

Trimming left V 5 bases short and J 4 bases short, with 11 bases between. The germline CDR1 and CDR2 sequences are SGHTA and FQGNSA. This CDR3 is built from 13 residues. Study-level points and caveats: When analyzed later, the rates of TCR association showed variation by HLA locus, with DRB1 the most and HLA-C the fewest. Only CMV serostatus was available as immune exposure information. Most of the TCR beta V segments (in an earlier analysis) were productive either about 90% or about 30% of the time.

Sequencing was performed on PBMCs. The chain carries TRBV7-2 and TRBJ2-5; possible D gene TRBD2, 5 bases. The sequence came from a woman in her forties in good health and CMV-seronegative. The CDR3 here is CASSRSGRETQYF. DNA of the CDR3: TGTGCCAGCAGCCGAAGCGGACGAGAGACCCAGTACTTC.